This entry lists 29 T cell receptor beta chains sequenced from one sample in a study of Graves' ophthalmopathy and Graves' hyperthyroidism. The study amplified TCR beta CDR3 regions using RNA transcripts. Second-round multiplex PCR came after first-round RT-PCR with HTBI primers. MiXCR was run by TCRdb on the multiplex PCR reads, yielding one entry per CDR3 protein. Here the sample spans about 480,000 distinct CDR3 sequences, about 15% being singletons. The sequenced material came from blood. The receptors shown here come from a woman in her twenties or thirties with Graves' ophthalmopathy.

This clonotype was counted ten times or more. The genes are TRBV7-8 and TRBJ1-1, with a possible D match to TRBD1 (5 bases). Germline-derived CDR1 and CDR2 are SGHVS and FQNEAQ. The CDR3 totals 14 residues. V dropped 5 bases and J dropped 2 bases, with 12 bases sitting between them. The CDR3 loop is CASSVRGFNTEAFF. The CDR3 DNA follows: TGTGCCAGCAGCGTGAGGGGATTCAACACTGAAGCTTTCTTT.

This clonotype was seen many times. The chain has TRBV11-2 and TRBJ1-2, with 7 nucleotides matching TRBD1. V trimming: 5 bases; J trimming: 4 bases; junction bases outside the gene matches: 7. CDR1 and CDR2 from the germline V gene are SGHAT and FQNNGV. CDR3 length equals 14 residues. The DNA of the CDR3 is TGTGCCAGCAGCCGTGGGACAGAAGTCTATGGCTACACCTTC. Encoded protein: CASSRGTEVYGYTF.

The chain carries TRBV3-1 and TRBJ2-5, with 7 bases fitting TRBD2. In germline, CDR1 is LGHDT, CDR2 YNNKEL (reference sequence). Trimming at V came to 0 bases and at J to 5 bases, leaving 9 bases not matched to a gene. The CDR3 runs 16 residues. CDR3 DNA: TGTGCCAGCAGCCAAGATCTAAGCGGGAAAGGGGAGACCCAGTACTTC. Protein: CASSQDLSGKGETQYF.

Ten or more counts support this clonotype. The CDR3 DNA reads TGTGCCAGCTGGAGGTATAATTCACCCCTCCACTTT. Amino acid sequence: CASWRYNSPLHF. The rearrangement uses TRBV28 and TRBJ1-6, with D uncertain. There are 12 residues in the CDR3. From germline, CDR1 is MDHEN and CDR2 SYDVKM. V lost 8 bases and J lost 4, with 6 bases in between.

This clonotype appeared many times. CDR3 nucleotide sequence: TGCAGCGTTGAAGCGACTAGGGGCTACGAGCAGTACTTC. It translates to CSVEATRGYEQYF. The V call is TRBV29-1, the J call TRBJ2-7, with TRBD2 as a possible D gene (6 bases). There are 13 residues in the CDR3. With 1 base removed from V and 3 bases from J, the gap between germline ends came to 10 bases. In germline, CDR1 is SQVTM, CDR2 ANQGSEA.

The chain recombines TRBV12-3 or TRBV12-4 with TRBJ1-1; D ambiguous. This CDR3 comprises 13 residues. The germline V and J ends were trimmed by 3 bases and 3 bases, with 8 bases remaining between them. CDR3 DNA sequence: TGTGCCAGCAGTTTTGGACCTGACACTGAAGCTTTCTTT. Its protein is CASSFGPDTEAFF.

A word on this clonotype: This may arise from a read error, as a much more abundant clone is one base away. The chain has TRBV27 and TRBJ2-7, with 16 nucleotides matching TRBD2. The CDR3 has 17 amino acids. Germline values: CDR1 MNHEY, CDR2 SMNVEV (reference sequence). Trimming took 6 bases from V and 5 from J; bases not matched to a gene: 10. CDR3 loop: CASSLGLAGGVGDEQYF. In nucleotides, the CDR3 is TGTGCCAGCAGCCTGGGACTAGCGGGAGGGGTAGGGGACGAGCAGTACTTC.

Ten or more counts support this clonotype. The genes are TRBV12-3 or TRBV12-4 and TRBJ2-2, with 7 bases lining up with TRBD1. The trim removed 3 bases at V and 4 bases at J, leaving 5 bases unmatched. CDR3 length: 15 amino acids. CDR3 DNA sequence: TGTGCCAGCAGTTTTATAGCAGGGGGCACCGGGGAGCTGTTTTTT. Translation: CASSFIAGGTGELFF.

This clonotype has more than one count but fewer than ten. An end of the junction differs from the germline gene, which may be a read error. Written as DNA, the CDR3 is TGTGCCACCAGTGGAGCTAGACAGGGTGGAGGGTTC. Protein sequence: CATSGARQGGGF. The chain couples TRBV24-1 to TRBJ2-7; D is perhaps TRBD1 (7 bases). Germline lookup yields CDR1 KGHDR and CDR2 SFDVKD. The CDR3 extends over 12 amino acids.

This clonotype has ten or more counts. This chain links TRBV6-5 with TRBJ2-7, with D maybe TRBD2 (7 bases). CDR1 is MNHEY and CDR2 is SVGAGI in the germline V gene. There are 14 residues in the CDR3. The germline V and J ends were trimmed by 8 bases and 2 bases, with 16 bases remaining between them. CDR3 protein: CASYMGGGPYEQYF. CDR3 bases: TGTGCCAGCTACATGGGGGGGGGGCCCTACGAGCAGTACTTC.

This clonotype was seen many times. The chain joins TRBV4-1 to TRBJ1-1; 9 bases agree with TRBD1. Germline trimming cut 8 bases from V and 8 bases from J; bases unmatched to any gene: 12. The CDR3 totals 14 residues. Germline CDR1 MGHRA, CDR2 YSYEKL. The CDR3: CASVTGTGITEAFF. The CDR3, as DNA: TGCGCCAGCGTGACTGGGACAGGGATAACGGAAGCTTTCTTT.

The chain carries TRBV7-9 and TRBJ2-5, with 13 positions matching TRBD2. The J segment lost 4 bases and the V segment lost 5 bases, leaving 4 bases of the junction unmatched. CDR1 and CDR2 from the germline V gene are SEHNR and FQNEAQ (reference sequence). CDR3 length equals 15 residues. The CDR3 reads CASSVTSGRRETQYF. CDR3 DNA: TGTGCCAGCAGCGTGACTAGCGGGAGGAGAGAGACCCAGTACTTC.

V is TRBV4-1 and J is TRBJ2-2; the D gene is possibly TRBD2 (6 bases). The CDR3 covers 18 residues. Looked up from germline, CDR1 is MGHRA and CDR2 is YSYEKL. The V and J ends lost 0 bases and 5 bases respectively, with 19 bases between them. The DNA for the CDR3 is TGCGCCAGCAGCCAAGATACACTGCTAGCGCAAAAGACCGGGGAGCTGTTTTTT. Translated, it gives CASSQDTLLAQKTGELFF.

This clonotype occurred many times. The chain joins TRBV2 to TRBJ2-5, with 9 bases fitting TRBD2. CDR3 size: 15 residues. Germline V CDR1 and CDR2: SNHLY, FYNNEI. The V segment lost 4 bases and the J segment 5 bases; nucleotides outside the gene matches: 8. This CDR3 reads CASSVPAGGLETQYF. In DNA, the CDR3 is TGTGCCAGCAGTGTCCCAGCGGGGGGACTGGAGACCCAGTACTTC. The entire variable domain, with the rest obtained from reference TRBV2 and TRBJ2-5, is as follows: EPEVTQTPSHQVTQMGQEVILRCVPISNHLYFYWYRQILGQKVEFLVSFYNNEISEKSEIFDDQFSVERPDGSNFTLKIRSTKLEDSAMYFCASSVPAGGLETQYFGPGTRLLVL.

Ten or more counts support this clonotype. The gene calls are TRBV12-3 or TRBV12-4 and TRBJ1-2, with D maybe TRBD1 (6 bases). The CDR3 totals 16 residues. V was cut by 6 bases and J by 0 bases, with 17 bases left in between. The CDR3 sequence: CASSWGALISNYGYTF. Written as DNA, the CDR3 is TGTGCCAGCAGCTGGGGGGCGTTGATTTCTAACTATGGCTACACCTTC.

This clonotype occurred many times. The genes are TRBV6-5 and TRBJ2-7; TRBD1 matches 8 bases. V shed 2 bases and J 2 bases; nucleotides not matched to a gene: 8. There are 16 residues in the CDR3. Germline V CDR1 and CDR2: MNHEY, SVGAGI. The CDR3 is CASSYLRDRSTYEQYF. DNA for the CDR3: TGTGCCAGCAGTTACCTCCGGGACAGGTCCACCTACGAGCAGTACTTC.

This clonotype was counted ten times or more. The chain carries TRBV6-1 and TRBJ2-2, with D possibly being TRBD1 (6 bases). CDR1 and CDR2 from the germline V gene are MNHNS and SASEGT. Trimming stripped 4 bases from V and 0 bases from J, with 12 bases between. This CDR3 comprises 16 residues. The CDR3 nucleotides are TGTGCCAGCAGTGGGGGGCCGAACTCGAACACCGGGGAGCTGTTTTTT. It yields the protein CASSGGPNSNTGELFF.

This clonotype was seen ten or more times. The rearrangement uses TRBV6-1 and TRBJ1-2; possibly TRBD1 for D (5 bases). CDR1 and CDR2 (germline): MNHNS, SASEGT. V lost 7 bases to trimming and J lost 4 bases, with 19 bases between them. This CDR3 has 15 residues. The CDR3 nucleotides read TGTGCCAGCAACGCGGGGGATCGGGGAGTCTATGGCTACACCTTC. Its translation is CASNAGDRGVYGYTF.

The J gene is TRBJ1-1, the V gene TRBV30; no firm D call. The CDR3 contains 13 residues. Germline V gene data show CDR1 as GTSNPN and CDR2 as SVGIG (reference sequence). Trimming stripped 0 bases from V and 4 bases from J, with 9 bases between. The DNA of the CDR3 is TGTGCCTGGAGTGTGGACGGCGGCACTGAAGCTTTCTTT. Its translation is CAWSVDGGTEAFF.

In its sample, this clonotype was seen many times. The chain uses TRBV5-5 and TRBJ2-4, with a tentative D call TRBD2 (5 bases). CDR1 SGHKS and CDR2 YYEKEE come from the germline V gene (reference sequence). The V and J ends lost 3 bases and 6 bases respectively, with 10 bases between them. This CDR3 has 13 residues. This CDR3 reads CASSSGGRNIQYF. The CDR3 nucleotides read TGTGCCAGCAGCTCCGGAGGAAGAAACATTCAGTACTTC.

The chain links TRBV12-3 or TRBV12-4 to TRBJ2-5; D may correspond to TRBD1 or TRBD2 (5 bases each). Trimming took off 0 bases at V and 2 bases at J, with 10 bases between the two ends. The CDR3 sequence is 15 residues long. The CDR3 nucleotides are TGTGCCAGCAGTTTAGCGGGGGTCTTTCAAGAGACCCAGTACTTC. The encoded protein is CASSLAGVFQETQYF.

This clonotype was recorded at least ten times. Sequence at one end of the junction differs from germline and may be a read error. The chain recombines TRBV19 with TRBJ2-2; perhaps TRBD2 as D (6 bases). The CDR3 runs to 14 residues. Germline V gene data show CDR1 as LNHDA and CDR2 as SQIVND (reference sequence). For the CDR3, the DNA is TGTGTCAGTGTGGATTGGCGGGAACACGGGGAGCTGTTTTTT. It translates to CVSVDWREHGELFF.

The V and J genes are TRBV12-3 or TRBV12-4 and TRBJ1-1, with 9 bases lining up with TRBD1. The CDR3 runs 14 residues. V lost 5 bases, J lost 6 bases, and 7 bases stayed unmatched. The DNA of the CDR3 is TGTGCCAGCAGTCCCAGACAGGGGGACTCTGAAGCTTTCTTT. Its protein is CASSPRQGDSEAFF.

This clonotype has at least ten counts. The V call is TRBV5-5, the J call TRBJ1-3; D gene uncertain. The V and J ends lost 1 base and 0 bases respectively, with 8 bases between them. This CDR3 has 15 amino acids. From germline, CDR1 is SGHKS and CDR2 YYEKEE (reference sequence). CDR3 bases: TGTGCCAGCAGCTTGTGGGCCAGCTCTGGAAACACCATATATTTT. This sequence encodes CASSLWASSGNTIYF.

The CDR3, as DNA: TGCAGTGCTAGAGATCGGTTGTCTGGGGGACTCAATCAGCCCCAGCATTTT. Protein product: CSARDRLSGGLNQPQHF. This sequence joins TRBV20-1 and TRBJ1-5; possibly TRBD1 for D (5 bases). Germline assignment: CDR1 DFQATT and CDR2 SNEGSKA (reference sequence). Deletions cut 0 bases from V and 3 bases from J, with 18 bases between. The CDR3 extends over 17 amino acids.

V usage is TRBV20-1 and J usage is TRBJ2-5; TRBD1 is a possible D gene (5 bases). Germline V lookup: CDR1 DFQATT, CDR2 SNEGSKA (reference sequence). V was trimmed by 0 bases and J by 2 bases, leaving 10 bases between them. The CDR3 covers 14 residues. Here the CDR3 reads CSARDGAGQETQYF. In DNA form, the CDR3 reads TGCAGTGCTAGAGATGGGGCAGGTCAAGAGACCCAGTACTTC.

This clonotype came up many times. J is TRBJ2-7 and V is TRBV20-1; D gene uncertain. Germline CDR1 DFQATT, CDR2 SNEGSKA (reference sequence). Trimming removed 3 bases at V and 2 bases at J, with 11 bases between. The CDR3 runs 13 residues. CDR3 coding DNA: TGCAGTGCTAGCCAGGATAACACCTACGAGCAGTACTTC. As protein: CSASQDNTYEQYF.

The table lists this clonotype with a few counts. The DNA for the CDR3 is TGTGCCTGGAGTGTACCGTCCCAGGGCACCGGGGAGCTGTTTTTT. Translation gives CAWSVPSQGTGELFF. The chain recombines TRBV30 with TRBJ2-2, with D perhaps matching TRBD1 (5 bases). The V end lost 0 bases, the J end lost 4 bases, and 12 bases lay between the germline ends. Germline V CDR1 and CDR2: GTSNPN, SVGIG (reference sequence). This CDR3 is 15 amino acids long.

This chain joins TRBV7-9 and TRBJ2-6; unclear D gene. Looked up from germline, CDR1 is SEHNR and CDR2 is FQNEAQ (reference sequence). This CDR3 is 15 amino acids long. Trimming shortened V by 5 bases and J by 2 bases, and 10 bases separated the two germline ends. CDR3 sequence: CASSVRMAGANVLTF. CDR3 DNA sequence: TGTGCCAGCAGCGTTAGGATGGCTGGGGCCAACGTCCTGACTTTC.